The 24 T cell receptor beta chains listed next were all sequenced from one sample in a study of blood T cell repertoires in COVID-19. The table came from immunoSEQ multiplex PCR; TCRdb's copy has only in-frame clones and leaves some out. The sample carries around 200,000 clones, under 90% recorded once. Sequenced input: peripheral blood. These receptors were taken from a man in his forties or fifties with acute or convalescent COVID-19.

The chain recombines TRBV5-1 with TRBJ2-3, with D maybe TRBD1 (5 bases). Germline CDR1 and CDR2: SGHRS and YFSETQ. The CDR3 totals 16 residues. V was clipped by 0 bases and J by 0 bases, with 11 bases between them. This CDR3 reads CASSLGTTSSTDTQYF. The CDR3 region has the DNA TGCGCCAGCAGCTTGGGGACAACCTCTAGCACAGATACGCAGTATTTT.

This clone was counted once. V gene TRBV21-1 combines with J gene TRBJ1-5; the DNA was not used to check the table's D call, TRBD1. TRBV21-1 is a pseudogene segment. The CDR3 covers 17 residues. In DNA form, the CDR3 reads TGTGCCAGCAGCAACCTATTGGGGACAGGCCTCAATCAGCCCCAGCATTTT. Translating gives CASSNLLGTGLNQPQHF.

The chain links TRBV15 to TRBJ2-5, with TRBD2 matching 7 bases. This CDR3 spans 15 amino acids. In germline, CDR1 is LNHNV, CDR2 YYDKDF (reference sequence). The V segment lost 5 bases and the J segment 5 bases; nucleotides outside the gene matches: 11. The CDR3 DNA reads as TGTGCCACCAGCCATAAAGGACGGGGGGTCGAGACCCAGTACTTC. The encoded protein is CATSHKGRGVETQYF.

A remark on this clone: A much larger clone lies one base from this, so it may be a read error. The V and J genes are TRBV11-1 and TRBJ1-2; the match to TRBD1 covers 7 bases. J lost 2 bases, V lost 5 bases, and 2 bases had no gene match. Germline values: CDR1 SGHAT, CDR2 FQDESV (reference sequence). This CDR3 region has 13 residues. CDR3 region: CASSPGQNYGYTF. Here the CDR3 DNA reads TGTGCCAGCAGCCCGGGACAGAACTATGGCTACACCTTC. The complete variable domain, with remaining parts taken from reference TRBV11-1 and TRBJ1-2, reads EAEVAQSPRYKITEKSQAVAFWCDPISGHATLYWYRQILGQGPELLVQFQDESVVDDSQLPKDRFSAERLKGVDSTLKIQPAELGDSAMYLCASSPGQNYGYTFGSGTRLTVV.

The chain has TRBV11-2 and TRBJ1-1; D might be TRBD1 (6 bases). Germline V CDR1 and CDR2: SGHAT, FQNNGV. This CDR3 has 14 residues. Trimming took off 2 bases at V and 7 bases at J, with 14 bases between the two ends. CDR3 residues: CASSLWGRGGEAFF. DNA for the CDR3: TGTGCCAGCAGCTTATGGGGGAGGGGGGGTGAAGCTTTCTTT.

This chain uses TRBV11-3 with TRBJ1-3, with D perhaps matching TRBD1 (5 bases). Germline V CDR1 and CDR2: SGHNT, YENEEA. CDR3 length: 14 amino acids. Trimming shortened V by 5 bases and J by 2 bases, and 10 bases separated the two germline ends. CDR3: CASSPAGPGNTIYF. For the CDR3, the DNA is TGTGCCAGCAGCCCCGCGGGGCCTGGAAACACCATATATTTT. Combining the CDR3 with reference TRBV11-3 and TRBJ1-3 gives the whole variable domain EAGVVQSPRYKIIEKKQPVAFWCNPISGHNTLYWYLQNLGQGPELLIRYENEEAVDDSQLPKDRFSAERLKGVDSTLKIQPAELGDSAVYLCASSPAGPGNTIYFGEGSWLTVV.

The rearrangement uses TRBV3-1 (or the pseudogene TRBV3-2) and TRBJ1-5; TRBD1 agrees at 7 bases. Losses at the gene ends were 1 base for V and 6 bases for J; bases not matched to a gene: 3. The CDR3 contains 14 residues. CDR1 is LGHDT and CDR2 is YNNKEL in the germline V gene (reference sequence). The chain's CDR3 is CASSQARDSQPQHF. The CDR3 DNA reads TGTGCCAGCAGCCAAGCCAGGGACAGTCAGCCCCAGCATTTT.

This chain connects TRBV19 to TRBJ2-2, with D perhaps TRBD1 (5 bases). The V gene's germline CDR1 is LNHDA and CDR2 SQIVND (reference sequence). The CDR3 extends over 17 amino acids. Trimming removed 1 base from V and 8 bases from J, with 20 bases in between. CDR3 DNA sequence: TGTGCCAGTAGTATAGTTCCCCCATTAGGGGTCAAAGGGGAGCTGTTTTTT. Translating gives CASSIVPPLGVKGELFF.

This clone has only one observation. The CDR3 nucleotides are TGTGCCAGCAGCAGCACAGGGCCTAACTACGAGCAGTACTTC. Its protein is CASSSTGPNYEQYF. The J gene is TRBJ2-7, the V gene TRBV7-9; tentatively, D is TRBD1 (6 bases). Trimming cost V 5 bases and J 3 bases, with 14 bases left between them. The CDR3 covers 14 residues. Germline values: CDR1 SEHNR, CDR2 FQNEAQ (reference sequence).

This chain connects TRBV6-2 or TRBV6-3 to TRBJ2-2; the D is unclear. The CDR3 spans 13 residues. V was cut by 5 bases and J by 4 bases, with 8 bases left in between. The germline gives CDR1 MNHEY, CDR2 SVGEGT. The CDR3 region is CASSPPSTGELFF. DNA for the CDR3: TGTGCCAGCAGTCCGCCCAGCACCGGGGAGCTGTTTTTT.

J is TRBJ2-7 and V is TRBV4-1; D gene ambiguous. There are 14 residues in the CDR3. Germline V gene lookup returns CDR1 MGHRA and CDR2 YSYEKL. The ends were cut back, 0 bases at V and 3 bases at J, with 9 bases in the middle. The CDR3 loop reads CASSQDPEVYEQYF. The CDR3 coding sequence is TGCGCCAGCAGCCAAGACCCAGAAGTCTACGAGCAGTACTTC.

The V gene is TRBV2, the J gene TRBJ2-5, with TRBD2 matching over 7 bases. The ends lost 6 bases at V and 0 bases at J; junction bases unmatched: 4. This CDR3 has 14 residues. Germline loops: CDR1 SNHLY, CDR2 FYNNEI. The CDR3 sequence is CASRGGVYQETQYF. For the CDR3, the DNA is TGTGCCAGCAGGGGGGGGGTGTACCAAGAGACCCAGTACTTC.

The gene calls are TRBV6-2 or TRBV6-3 and TRBJ1-2; D may be TRBD1 (6 bases). Trimming took off 6 bases at V and 4 bases at J, with 24 bases between the two ends. Germline CDR1 is MNHEY and CDR2 is SVGEGT. The CDR3 extends over 17 amino acids. CDR3 nucleotide sequence: TGTGCCAGCAGCCGATTTGCGACAGGTTTGATCGGCTATGGCTACACCTTC. It specifies CASSRFATGLIGYGYTF.

The CDR3 DNA reads as TGTGCCAGCAGCCCGGACAGGGGAAATTCACCCCTCCACTTT. Translation: CASSPDRGNSPLHF. The chain links TRBV3-1 (or the pseudogene TRBV3-2) to TRBJ1-6, with TRBD1 matching 9 bases. The CDR3 is made up of 14 amino acids. Germline V gene lookup returns CDR1 LGHDT and CDR2 YNNKEL (reference sequence). V shed 4 bases, J shed 7 bases, and the junction held 2 bases outside the gene matches.

The chain is built from TRBV7-9 and TRBJ1-2, with no clear D. The germline V gene encodes CDR1 SEHNR and CDR2 FQNEAQ (reference sequence). V was shortened by 3 bases and J by 4 bases, with 15 bases between the two germline ends. This CDR3 is built from 15 residues. CDR3 residues: CASSLGGGVGYGYTF. The CDR3 region has the DNA TGTGCCAGCAGCTTGGGTGGCGGGGTCGGCTATGGCTACACCTTC.

This clone was picked up one time. The J gene is TRBJ2-7, the V gene TRBV6-2 or TRBV6-3; 14 bases align to TRBD2. CDR1 is MNHEY, CDR2 SVGEGT, per germline. V lost 6 bases to trimming and J lost 2 bases; unmatched junction nucleotides: 6. The CDR3 length is 16 residues. Here the CDR3 reads CASSGTSGGKPYEQYF. DNA for the CDR3: TGTGCCAGCAGCGGGACTAGCGGGGGAAAACCCTACGAGCAGTACTTC.

This chain connects TRBV4-1 to TRBJ2-5, with D possibly being TRBD2 (7 bases). Trimming left V 4 bases short and J 5 bases short, with 23 bases between. The CDR3 spans 17 residues. The germline V gene encodes CDR1 MGHRA and CDR2 YSYEKL. The CDR3 loop is CASSLGARGGSGETQYF. CDR3 DNA sequence: TGCGCCAGCAGCCTGGGGGCGAGGGGGGGGTCAGGCGAGACCCAGTACTTC.

As concerns this clone: Other DNA sequences in this sample translate to the same CDR3. The chain combines TRBV5-6 with TRBJ2-5; a weak D match, TRBD1 (6 bases). Trimming shortened V by 0 bases and J by 4 bases, and 7 bases separated the two germline ends. This CDR3 has 13 residues. The germline gives CDR1 SGHDT, CDR2 YYEEEE. CDR3 region: CASSLGGRETQYF. CDR3 in DNA: TGTGCCAGCAGCTTGGGGGGGCGAGAGACCCAGTACTTC.

The J gene is TRBJ2-7, the V gene TRBV6-1; D possibly corresponds to TRBD2 (5 bases). Germline V gene data show CDR1 as MNHNS and CDR2 as SASEGT. V was clipped by 2 bases and J by 2 bases, with 10 bases between them. This CDR3 has 14 residues. CDR3 residues: CASSERGIAYEQYF. The CDR3 nucleotides are TGTGCCAGCAGTGAACGAGGGATAGCCTACGAGCAGTACTTC.

The rearrangement uses TRBV5-1 and TRBJ1-2, with 7 nucleotides matching TRBD1. Germline-derived CDR1 and CDR2 are SGHRS and YFSETQ. This CDR3 contains 12 residues. V lost 4 bases and J lost 6; bases outside the gene matches: 3. CDR3 region: CASSPQGNGYTF. CDR3 bases: TGCGCCAGCAGCCCACAGGGGAATGGCTACACCTTC.

The chain joins TRBV6-1 to TRBJ2-7; D remains ambiguous. The CDR3 consists of 15 residues. Germline values: CDR1 MNHNS, CDR2 SASEGT. The V and J ends lost 2 bases and 4 bases respectively, with 15 bases between them. The CDR3 loop reads CASSEWWAGPYEQYF. The CDR3 nucleotides read TGTGCCAGCAGTGAATGGTGGGCAGGTCCATACGAGCAGTACTTC.

At least ten counts were recorded for this clone. The rearrangement links TRBV19 to TRBJ1-3; 7 nucleotides align to TRBD1. Per the germline V gene, CDR1 is LNHDA and CDR2 is SQIVND (reference sequence). V shed 2 bases and J 2 bases; nucleotides not matched to a gene: 3. The CDR3 has 15 residues. The CDR3 spells CASSIPQGAGNTIYF. The CDR3 DNA follows: TGTGCCAGTAGTATACCGCAGGGGGCTGGAAACACCATATATTTT.

The rearrangement joins TRBV6-2 or TRBV6-3 to TRBJ2-3, with D perhaps TRBD2 (6 bases). Between the trimmed V and J ends, which lost 2 bases and 2 bases, there was a span of 14 bases. CDR3 length: 16 residues. CDR1 is MNHEY, CDR2 SVGEGT, per germline. CDR3 sequence (DNA): TGTGCCAGCAGTTACACCCTCGGCGGGGTCACAGATACGCAGTATTTT. Translating gives CASSYTLGGVTDTQYF.

V and J are TRBV15 and TRBJ1-2; D call uncertain. The V gene lost 1 base and the J gene lost 0 bases, with 6 bases spanning the gap. CDR3 length equals 14 residues. CDR1 is LNHNV and CDR2 is YYDKDF in the germline V gene (reference sequence). CDR3 protein: CATSRADANYGYTF. The CDR3, as DNA: TGTGCCACCAGCAGAGCAGATGCTAACTATGGCTACACCTTC. Full variable domain (outside the CDR3, taken from reference TRBV15 and TRBJ1-2): DAMVIQNPRYQVTQFGKPVTLSCSQTLNHNVMYWYQQKSSQAPKLLFHYYDKDFNNEADTPDNFQSRRPNTSFCFLDIRSPGLGDTAMYLCATSRADANYGYTFGSGTRLTVV.